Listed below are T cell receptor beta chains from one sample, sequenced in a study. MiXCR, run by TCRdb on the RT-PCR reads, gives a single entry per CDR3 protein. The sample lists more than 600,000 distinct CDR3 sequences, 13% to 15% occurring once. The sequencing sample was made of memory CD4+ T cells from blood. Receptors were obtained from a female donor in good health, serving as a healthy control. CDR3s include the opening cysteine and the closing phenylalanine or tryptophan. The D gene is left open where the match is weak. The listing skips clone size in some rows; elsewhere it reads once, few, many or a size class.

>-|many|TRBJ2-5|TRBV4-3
CASSQARQETQYF
TGCGCCAGCAGCCAAGCCCGACAAGAGACCCAGTACTTC
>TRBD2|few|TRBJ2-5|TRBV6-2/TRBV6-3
CASSYSLSGRVETQYF
TGTGCCAGCAGTTACTCGTTGAGCGGGAGAGTAGAGACCCAGTACTTC
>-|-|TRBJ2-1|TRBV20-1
CSARDSQRVQNEQFF
TGCAGTGCTAGAGATTCCCAGAGGGTGCAGAATGAGCAGTTCTTC
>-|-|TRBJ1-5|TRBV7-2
CASSLAGGKGQPQHF
TGTGCCAGCAGCTTAGCAGGCGGAAAGGGGCAGCCCCAGCATTTT
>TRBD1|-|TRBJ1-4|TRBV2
CASSPGTGDGKLFF
TGTGCCAGCAGCCCCGGGACAGGGGATGGAAAACTGTTTTTT
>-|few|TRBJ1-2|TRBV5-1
CASSLGAKGNSDYGYTF
TGCGCCAGCAGCTTGGGGGCTAAGGGGAACTCCGACTATGGCTACACCTTC
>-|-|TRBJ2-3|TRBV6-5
CASSYGSGFGTDTQYF
TGTGCCAGCAGTTACGGTTCGGGGTTTGGCACAGATACGCAGTATTTT
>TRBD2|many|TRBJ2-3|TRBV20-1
CSALGTSGRAVADTQYF
TGCAGTGCTCTCGGGACTAGCGGGAGGGCCGTCGCAGATACGCAGTATTTT
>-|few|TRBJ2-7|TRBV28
CASTRAPSYEQYF
TGTGCCAGCACGCGGGCTCCATCCTACGAGCAGTACTTC
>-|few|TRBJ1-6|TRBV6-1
CASSDRETNSPLHF
TGTGCCAGCAGTGACAGGGAAACGAATTCACCCCTCCACTTT
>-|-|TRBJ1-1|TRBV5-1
CASSLRSQNTEAFF
TGCGCCAGCAGCTTGAGGTCGCAGAACACTGAAGCTTTCTTT
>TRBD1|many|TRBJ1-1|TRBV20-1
CSASDRGREAFF
TGCAGTGCCTCCGACAGGGGGCGTGAAGCTTTCTTT
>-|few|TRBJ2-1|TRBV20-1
CSASVHKGNEQFF
TGCAGTGCTAGTGTCCACAAGGGAAATGAGCAGTTCTTC
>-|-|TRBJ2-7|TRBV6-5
CASSPLEGGVYEQYF
TGTGCCAGCAGCCCCCTGGAGGGGGGGGTCTACGAGCAGTACTTC
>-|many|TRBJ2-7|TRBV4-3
CASSQEMAGRGYEQYF
TGCGCCAGCAGCCAAGAAATGGCAGGGAGAGGCTACGAGCAGTACTTC
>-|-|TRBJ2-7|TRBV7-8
CASSLERQYEQYF
TGTGCCAGCAGCTTAGAGCGGCAGTACGAGCAGTACTTC
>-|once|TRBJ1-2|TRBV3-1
CASGGWAGDYGYTF
TGTGCCAGCGGGGGATGGGCGGGGGACTATGGCTACACCTTC
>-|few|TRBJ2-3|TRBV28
CAIDGLRAGRGTQYF
TGTGCCATCGATGGTTTGAGGGCTGGCAGAGGTACGCAGTATTTT
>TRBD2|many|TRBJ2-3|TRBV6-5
CASSFGRALDTQYF
TGTGCCAGCAGTTTCGGGAGGGCCCTAGATACGCAGTATTTT
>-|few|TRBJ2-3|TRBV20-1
CSALYRLGDLSQYF
TGCAGTGCCCTATACCGTCTAGGGGATCTATCGCAGTATTTT
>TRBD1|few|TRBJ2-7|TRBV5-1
CASSSGQGGPYEQYF
TGCGCCAGCAGTAGTGGACAGGGGGGCCCCTACGAGCAGTACTTC
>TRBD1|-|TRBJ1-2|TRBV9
CASSPGQGGSGYTF
TGTGCCAGCAGCCCAGGACAGGGCGGGTCTGGCTACACCTTC
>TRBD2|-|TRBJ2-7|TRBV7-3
CASSPTSVGEQYF
TGTGCCAGCAGCCCTACTAGCGTCGGCGAGCAGTACTTC
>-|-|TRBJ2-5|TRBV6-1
CCSGDGWETQYF
TGTTGTTCGGGGGATGGATGGGAGACCCAGTACTTC
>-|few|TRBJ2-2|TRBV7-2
CASSDPGHTNTGELFF
TGTGCCAGCAGTGACCCCGGGCACACGAACACCGGGGAGCTGTTTTTT
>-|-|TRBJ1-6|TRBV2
CASSGQEEVNSPLHF
TGTGCCAGCAGTGGACAGGAGGAGGTTAATTCACCCCTCCACTTT
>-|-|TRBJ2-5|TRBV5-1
CASSSGASSWEETQYF
TGCGCCAGTTCCTCAGGGGCTAGTAGCTGGGAAGAGACCCAGTACTTC
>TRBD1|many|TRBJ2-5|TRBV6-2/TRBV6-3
CASSYVQGATETQYF
TGTGCCAGCAGTTACGTGCAGGGGGCCACGGAGACCCAGTACTTC
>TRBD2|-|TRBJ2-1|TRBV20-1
CSASGRADEQFF
TGCAGTGCTAGCGGGAGGGCTGACGAGCAGTTCTTC
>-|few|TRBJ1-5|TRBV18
CASSPRQSNQPQHF
TGTGCCAGCTCACCACGACAGAGCAATCAGCCCCAGCATTTT
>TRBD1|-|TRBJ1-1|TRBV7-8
CASSPGQAGGHTEAFF
TGTGCCAGCAGCCCCGGACAGGCCGGGGGGCACACTGAAGCTTTCTTT
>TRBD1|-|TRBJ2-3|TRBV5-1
CASSPDRAGDTQYF
TGCGCCAGCAGCCCGGACAGGGCTGGGGATACGCAGTATTTT
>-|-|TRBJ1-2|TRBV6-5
CASSYSSTHPSWGYGYTF
TGTGCCAGCAGTTACTCGAGTACTCACCCCTCATGGGGCTATGGCTACACCTTC
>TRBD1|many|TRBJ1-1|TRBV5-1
CASTGQENTEAFF
TGCGCCAGCACCGGACAGGAGAACACTGAAGCTTTCTTT
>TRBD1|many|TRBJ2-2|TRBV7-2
CASSSRQGMTGELFF
TGTGCCAGCAGCTCAAGACAGGGGATGACCGGGGAGCTGTTTTTT
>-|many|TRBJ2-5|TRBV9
CASSVGIAQETQYF
TGTGCCAGCAGCGTAGGTATAGCCCAAGAGACCCAGTACTTC
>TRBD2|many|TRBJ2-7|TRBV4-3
CASSQESGGPHEQYF
TGCGCCAGCAGCCAAGAATCGGGGGGTCCCCACGAGCAGTACTTC
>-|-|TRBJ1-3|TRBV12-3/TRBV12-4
CASRFVSAGNTIYF
TGTGCCAGCAGATTCGTATCGGCTGGAAACACCATATATTTT
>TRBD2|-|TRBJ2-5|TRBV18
CASSPLAGPETQYF
TGTGCCAGCTCACCACTAGCGGGACCAGAGACCCAGTACTTC
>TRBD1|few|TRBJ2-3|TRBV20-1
CSPNTKTGGDTQYF
TGCAGTCCAAACACCAAGACAGGGGGAGATACGCAGTATTTT
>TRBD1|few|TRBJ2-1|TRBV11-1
CASSRDRHNEQFF
TGTGCCAGCAGCCGGGACAGGCACAATGAGCAGTTCTTC
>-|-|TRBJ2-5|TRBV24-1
CATSDHGTAEETQYF
TGTGCCACCAGTGACCACGGGACCGCCGAAGAGACCCAGTACTTC
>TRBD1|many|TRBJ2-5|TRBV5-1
CASSLDRVQETQYF
TGTGCCAGCAGCCTAGACAGGGTACAAGAGACCCAGTACTTC
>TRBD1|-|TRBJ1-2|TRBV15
CATSIRQGAIPPGGTGF
TGTGCCACCAGCATTAGACAGGGGGCTATTCCCCCGGGAGGAACGGGCTTC
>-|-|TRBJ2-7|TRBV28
CASSFQDNSYEQYF
TGTGCCAGCAGTTTCCAGGACAACTCCTACGAGCAGTACTTC
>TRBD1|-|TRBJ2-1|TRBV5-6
CASSQGAGELREKFF
TGTGCCAGCAGCCAGGGGGCAGGGGAACTTCGTGAGAAGTTCTTC
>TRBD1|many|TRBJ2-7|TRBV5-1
CASSSRGQSYEQYF
TGCGCCAGCAGCTCCCGGGGACAGTCCTACGAGCAGTACTTC
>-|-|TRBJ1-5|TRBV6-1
CASSELFSSNQPQHF
TGTGCCAGCAGTGAATTGTTCTCAAGCAATCAGCCCCAGCATTTT
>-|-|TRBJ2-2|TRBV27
CASSSHRGPTGELFF
TGTGCCAGCAGTTCTCACCGGGGGCCGACCGGGGAGCTGTTTTTT
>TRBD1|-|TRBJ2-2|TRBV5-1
CASSWDRTNTGELFF
TGCGCCAGCAGCTGGGACAGAACGAACACCGGGGAGCTGTTTTTT
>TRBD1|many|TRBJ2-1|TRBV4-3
CASSQVTGVNEQFF
TGCGCCAGCAGCCAAGTGACAGGGGTCAATGAGCAGTTCTTC